A selection of T cell receptor beta chains follows, all from one sample in a study of blood T cell repertoires in COVID-19. Here immunoSEQ multiplex PCR was the method, and the copy in TCRdb shows in-frame clones only, minus some. The sample holds 110,000 to 150,000 clones, 80% seen once. Sequencing was carried out using peripheral blood. These receptors were taken from a woman in her fifties or sixties with acute or convalescent COVID-19. CDR3s include the opening cysteine and the closing phenylalanine or tryptophan. Each record gives: V gene, J gene, CDR3 protein.

TRBV7-2	TRBJ2-5	CASRDSPWETQYF
TRBV7-9	TRBJ2-7	CASSSQEEQYF
TRBV2	TRBJ2-7	CATTGQEGYEQYF
TRBV5-6	TRBJ1-6	CASSVGRAYNSPLHF
TRBV5-1	TRBJ2-7	CASSLALQGAGEQYF
TRBV4-3	TRBJ2-7	CASSQDPGTGGGEQYF
TRBV24-1	TRBJ2-3	CATSDQADTQYF
TRBV19	TRBJ1-1	CASSSPRQRMNTEAFF
TRBV6-1	TRBJ2-1	CASSEAGTANEQFF
TRBV4-3	TRBJ2-7	CASSQGTGRRNYEQYF
TRBV19	TRBJ1-2	CASSGATSNYGYTF
TRBV10-3	TRBJ2-1	CATASGEYNEQFF
TRBV7-9	TRBJ1-2	CASSVPGQGPFGYGYTF
TRBV7-2	TRBJ2-2	CASSLTSYNTGELFF
TRBV4-3	TRBJ2-1	CASSQERTGGSNEQFF
TRBV7-3	TRBJ2-3	CASSPDRGEPDTQYF
TRBV7-9	TRBJ1-4	CASSLDQHQGKLFF
TRBV5-1	TRBJ1-6	CASSLETGGSPLHF
TRBV12-5	TRBJ2-1	CASGLAGGPSYNEQFF
TRBV19	TRBJ1-2	CASAVGNYGYTF
TRBV7-8	TRBJ2-3	CASREGGSTDTQYF